The sample holds many counts of the clone carrying this TCR beta chain. As yet, its antigen is unknown. This record comes from a study of T-cell memory formation after mild COVID-19. Study in general: Largely, the TCR clusters proved donor specific. Study conclusions and caveats: Day 15 to 85 contractors were CD4/CD8 balanced; later expanders leaned CD4+. The study found contracting CD4+ clones mainly in CM and EM and contracting CD8+ clones in EMRA.

5'RACE with constant-segment primers built TCRalpha and TCRbeta cDNA libraries with UMIs. MiXCR, run by TCRdb on the 5' RACE reads, gives a single entry per CDR3 protein. Among roughly 110,000 distinct CDR3 sequences listed, 12% were seen once. The sequence derives from an adult woman who had mild COVID-19 (a few samples of this study predate the infection). Cell type and time point are not known. The source material was PBMCs or a T cell subset sorted from them (not recorded which).

CDR3 coding DNA: TGTGCCAGCAGTTTAGCGCCGGCCTCTGGGGATACGCAGTATTTT. Its protein is CASSLAPASGDTQYF. The rearrangement links TRBV12-3 or TRBV12-4 to TRBJ2-3, with D hard to call. The V gene lost 0 bases and the J gene lost 6 bases, with 13 bases spanning the gap. The CDR3 sequence is 15 residues long.